This T cell receptor beta chain was obtained from a study of identical twins. V lost 0 bases to trimming and J lost 7 bases; unmatched junction nucleotides: 7. Germline values: CDR1 SGDLS, CDR2 YYNGEE. The length of the CDR3 is 16 residues. TCRdb fed the 5' RACE reads into MiXCR, producing one record per CDR3 protein. Of 470,000 or so distinct CDR3 sequences detected, approximately 25% appear once; the ten largest clones hold roughly 2.8%. The sample was also linked to a second study, of T cells expressing NK-cell markers. That publication notes: Researchers got TCR beta repertoires out of sorted CD3+CD56+NKG2C+, CD3+CD56+NKG2C- and CD3+CD56-NKG2C+ T cells. An anti-gamma-delta TCR antibody was added in several experiments. It restricted sorting to alpha-beta TCR-expressing T cells. Dominant NKG2C+ clonotypes were found to form roughly 1.0-7.0% of CD8+ T cells in about 6 donors.

Material for sequencing was CD4+ T cells sorted from blood. The V gene is TRBV9, the J gene TRBJ2-1; 10 bases map to TRBD2. This TCR came from a woman aged 18-35 years in good health. This CDR3 is CASSVEAGGSRNEQFF. In DNA, the CDR3 is TGTGCCAGCAGCGTAGAAGCGGGAGGGTCGAGGAATGAGCAGTTCTTC.